The 14 T cell receptor beta chains reported below all come from one sample, sequenced in a study of blood T cells in healthy people across ages. Combining a sample-barcoded 5' primer with a J-beta primer mix, a second PCR ran for 7 to 11 cycles. Using its own MiXCR run on the 5' RACE reads, TCRdb lists one record per CDR3 protein. Among approximately 810,000 distinct CDR3 sequences, around 36% were seen once, and the ten largest hold over 10%. The sample comprised blood. The receptors stem from a man between 18 and 29 years old in good health.

This chain joins TRBV4-3 and TRBJ2-3; 13 nucleotides line up with TRBD2. The CDR3 is 18 amino acids. The ends lost 0 bases at V and 0 bases at J; junction bases unmatched: 3. Germline lookup yields CDR1 LGHNA and CDR2 YSLEER. CDR3 loop: CASSQELAGGPSTDTQYF. The CDR3, as DNA: TGCGCCAGCAGCCAAGAACTAGCGGGGGGGCCTAGCACAGATACGCAGTATTTT.

This clonotype was counted between two and nine times. V gene TRBV3-1 combines with J gene TRBJ2-1, with D maybe TRBD2 (6 bases). The end of the DNA aligns better with TRBJ2-7, so the J call may be wrong. In germline, CDR1 is LGHDT, CDR2 YNNKEL (reference sequence). The CDR3 covers 16 residues. CDR3 residues: CASSQDLADAYNEQYF. Here the CDR3 DNA reads TGTGCCAGCAGCCAAGATTTAGCGGACGCCTACAATGAGCAGTACTTC.

This clonotype showed up just a few times. This chain connects TRBV4-1 to TRBJ2-1; D gene ambiguous. CDR1 is MGHRA, CDR2 YSYEKL, per germline. The CDR3 consists of 13 residues. Trimming removed 1 base from V and 8 bases from J, with 9 bases in between. The CDR3 DNA is TGCGCCAGCAGCCAAGGGTCCTTGGATGAGCAGTTCTTC. As protein: CASSQGSLDEQFF.

In this sample, this clonotype turned up many times. The rearrangement uses TRBV12-5 and TRBJ2-3, with 8 bases aligning to TRBD2. V lost 2 bases and J lost 3; bases outside the gene matches: 10. The V gene's germline CDR1 is LGHNT and CDR2 FRNRAP. The CDR3 totals 17 residues. The CDR3 loop reads CASGLKPRGGLTDTQYF. CDR3 bases: TGTGCTAGTGGTTTGAAGCCTCGGGGGGGCCTAACAGATACGCAGTATTTT.

About this clonotype itself: Its ends do not fully match the called genes, so a read error is possible. The chain employs TRBV7-2 and TRBJ1-2; no firm D call. This CDR3 has 14 residues. The germline gives CDR1 SGHTA, CDR2 FQGNSA. DNA of the CDR3: TGTGCCGGCAGCTTAGGGAGTGTCGATTATGGCTACACCTTC. It encodes CAGSLGSVDYGYTF.

The chain carries TRBV12-3 or TRBV12-4 and TRBJ2-7; D is unresolved. The ends were cut back, 8 bases at V and 0 bases at J, with 11 bases in the middle. The length of the CDR3 is 13 residues. Here the CDR3 reads CASGPRSSYEQYF. DNA of the CDR3: TGTGCCAGCGGCCCAAGGAGCTCCTACGAGCAGTACTTC.

The chain employs TRBV20-1 and TRBJ1-6; D not resolved. The CDR3 contains 13 residues. V was shortened by 5 bases and J by 6 bases, with 11 bases between the two germline ends. The germline V gene has CDR1 DFQATT and CDR2 SNEGSKA (reference sequence). CDR3 coding DNA: TGCAGTGCTCCAGGACGGTCTAATTCACCCCTCCACTTT. This encodes CSAPGRSNSPLHF.

This chain connects TRBV7-2 to TRBJ2-7; maybe TRBD2 (6 bases). CDR3 size: 16 residues. The germline V gene encodes CDR1 SGHTA and CDR2 FQGNSA. V dropped 0 bases and J dropped 7 bases, with 19 bases sitting between them. The CDR3 loop is CASSLAPRGSYNEQYF. The CDR3 DNA follows: TGTGCCAGCAGCTTAGCCCCGCGGGGAAGTTACAATGAGCAGTACTTC. The complete variable domain, with remaining parts taken from reference TRBV7-2 and TRBJ2-7, reads GAGVSQSPSNKVTEKGKDVELRCDPISGHTALYWYRQSLGQGLEFLIYFQGNSAPDKSGLPSDRFSAERTGGSVSTLTIQRTQQEDSAVYLCASSLAPRGSYNEQYFGPGTRLTVT.

A note on this clonotype: An end of the junction differs from the germline gene, which may be a read error. V is TRBV12-3 or TRBV12-4 and J is TRBJ2-3; D is unresolved. This CDR3 contains 13 residues. CDR3 in DNA: TGTGCCAGCACCGGAGTGCGCGCAGATGCGCAGTATTTT. It specifies CASTGVRADAQYF.

Notes on this clonotype: A junction end diverges from the germline sequence, so it may reflect a read error. CDR3 nucleotide sequence: TGTGCCACCAGCCCTACGGACAGGGGCACAGATACGCAGTACTTC. As protein: CATSPTDRGTDTQYF. V usage is TRBV9 and J usage is TRBJ2-5; 9 nucleotides match TRBD1. Germline assignment: CDR1 SGDLS and CDR2 YYNGEE. The CDR3 sequence is 15 residues long.

The V and J genes are TRBV4-3 and TRBJ2-1; TRBD2 agrees at 12 bases. The CDR3 has 17 amino acids. Trimming took 4 bases from V and 2 from J; bases not matched to a gene: 6. Germline CDR1 LGHNA, CDR2 YSLEER. DNA of the CDR3: TGCGCCAGCAGCCCGACTAGCGGGGGTGCGGCCTACAATGAGCAGTTCTTC. It codes for CASSPTSGGAAYNEQFF.

In this sample, this clonotype turned up a few times. The gene calls are TRBV12-3 or TRBV12-4 and TRBJ2-1; TRBD1 matches 7 bases. The CDR3 loop spans 16 amino acids. The J segment lost 5 bases and the V segment lost 5 bases, leaving 12 bases of the junction unmatched. CDR3 nucleotides: TGTGCCAGCAGTCCTCGACAGGGAAATGGGGACAATGAGCAGTTCTTC. It encodes CASSPRQGNGDNEQFF.

The V gene is TRBV7-7, the J gene TRBJ2-7; D perhaps matches TRBD1 (5 bases). The ends were cut back, 4 bases at V and 12 bases at J, with 19 bases in the middle. The germline CDR1 and CDR2 sequences are SSHAT and FNYEAQ (reference sequence). The CDR3 is 13 residues long. The CDR3 reads CASSSGQQETRYF. CDR3 DNA: TGTGCCAGCAGCTCCGGACAACAAGAGACCCGGTACTTC.

CDR3 protein: CASSIRDRDYGYTF. CDR3 sequence (DNA): TGTGCCAGCAGTATCCGGGACCGAGACTATGGCTACACCTTC. The rearrangement links TRBV12-3 or TRBV12-4 to TRBJ1-2; perhaps TRBD1 as D (5 bases). V was cut by 5 bases and J by 3 bases, with 13 bases left in between. This CDR3 spans 14 amino acids.